This TCR beta chain was sequenced in a study of CD8+CD57+ T cells in acquired aplastic anemia. Germline values: CDR1 SGHVS, CDR2 FNYEAQ. CDR3 length: 16 amino acids. A note on this clonotype: Sequence at one end of the junction differs from germline and may be a read error.

Genomic DNA provided the template from which TCR beta VDJ and CDR3 profiles were obtained. TCRdb analysed the reads with MiXCR anew, one entry per CDR3 protein. This table has more than 150,000 distinct CDR3 sequences, about half appearing once. The sample taken for sequencing was sorted CD4+, CD8+, or CD8+CD57+ T cells (not recorded which) from PBMCs. This clonotype was sampled from a human donor in good health. This chain connects TRBV7-6 to TRBJ2-1, with 12 bases matching TRBD2. In DNA form, the CDR3 reads TGTACCAGCAGCTTGGGGACTAGCGGGTTAAACAATGAGCAGTTCTTC. This translates into CTSSLGTSGLNNEQFF.